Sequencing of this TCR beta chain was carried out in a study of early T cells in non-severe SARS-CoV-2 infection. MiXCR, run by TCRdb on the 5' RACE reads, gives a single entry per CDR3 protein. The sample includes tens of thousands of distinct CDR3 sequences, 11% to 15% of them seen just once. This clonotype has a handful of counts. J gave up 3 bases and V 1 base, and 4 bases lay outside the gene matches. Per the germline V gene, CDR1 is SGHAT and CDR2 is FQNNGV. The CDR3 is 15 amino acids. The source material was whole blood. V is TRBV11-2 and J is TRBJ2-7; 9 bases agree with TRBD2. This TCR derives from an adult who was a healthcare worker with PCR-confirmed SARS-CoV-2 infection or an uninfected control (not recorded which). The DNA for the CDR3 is TGTGCCAGCAGCTTAGGGACTAGCGTCCGCTACGAGCAGTACTTC. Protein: CASSLGTSVRYEQYF.